One and the same sample provided the 22 T cell receptor beta chains below, sequenced in a study of cytomegalovirus exposure and HLA in healthy donors. PCR was performed using 60 Vbeta and 13 Jbeta primers. This table comes from immunoSEQ multiplex PCR, and its TCRdb copy is limited to in-frame clones, with some not included. Of about 160,000 clones detected, roughly 80% appear once; the ten largest clones hold around 2%. The material sequenced was PBMCs. Receptors originate from a man aged 18 to 29 in good health and CMV-seronegative.

The V call is TRBV5-6, the J call TRBJ1-3; possibly TRBD1 for D (6 bases). The CDR3 covers 14 residues. Trimming cost V 0 bases and J 3 bases, with 7 bases left between them. The germline CDR1 and CDR2 sequences are SGHDT and YYEEEE. This CDR3 is CASSLVGGGNTIYF. CDR3 nucleotide sequence: TGTGCCAGCAGCTTGGTAGGGGGTGGAAACACCATATATTTT.

The CDR3 is CASSFTGETEAFF. DNA of the CDR3: TGCGCCAGCAGCTTTACGGGGGAAACTGAAGCTTTCTTT. This chain connects TRBV5-1 to TRBJ1-1, with D tentatively TRBD1 (5 bases). The CDR3 totals 13 residues. V was pared by 2 bases and J by 5 bases, with 10 bases between. Germline V gene sequence: CDR1 SGHRS, CDR2 YFSETQ.

The chain has TRBV5-1 and TRBJ2-3; possible D gene TRBD2, 5 bases. Trimming removed 4 bases from V and 3 bases from J, with 18 bases in between. The CDR3 runs to 16 residues. From germline, CDR1 is SGHRS and CDR2 YFSETQ. CDR3 region: CASSTPYRDPTDTQYF. CDR3 DNA: TGCGCCAGCAGCACCCCTTACCGGGATCCGACAGATACGCAGTATTTT.

The V gene is TRBV5-6, the J gene TRBJ2-2; a weak D match, TRBD2 (6 bases). Germline V lookup: CDR1 SGHDT, CDR2 YYEEEE. Trimming took off 0 bases at V and 5 bases at J, with 14 bases between the two ends. The CDR3 has 16 amino acids. CDR3 residues: CASSLALARVTGELFF. CDR3 DNA sequence: TGTGCCAGCAGCTTGGCCCTAGCGAGGGTAACCGGGGAGCTGTTTTTT.

The chain couples TRBV6-6 to TRBJ2-7; 7 bases agree with TRBD1. V shed 6 bases and J 3 bases; nucleotides not matched to a gene: 8. CDR1 and CDR2 (germline): MNHNY, SVGAGI (reference sequence). This CDR3 region has 14 residues. CDR3 sequence reads: CASRAWGQNYEQYF. The CDR3, as DNA: TGTGCCAGCAGAGCCTGGGGACAGAACTACGAGCAGTACTTC.

This sequence joins TRBV28 and TRBJ2-7, with a tentative D call TRBD1 (5 bases). Germline lookup yields CDR1 MDHEN and CDR2 SYDVKM. V lost 6 bases and J lost 5, with 17 bases in between. The CDR3 contains 14 residues. Here the CDR3 reads CASSPPRRAHEQYF. DNA of the CDR3: TGTGCCAGCAGCCCCCCGCGCAGGGCCCACGAGCAGTACTTC. Using reference TRBV28 and TRBJ2-7 for the parts outside the CDR3, the full variable domain is DVKVTQSSRYLVKRTGEKVFLECVQDMDHENMFWYRQDPGLGLRLIYFSYDVKMKEKGDIPEGYSVSREKKERFSLILESASTNQTSMYLCASSPPRRAHEQYFGPGTRLTVT.

This clone was detected only once. The chain carries TRBV28 and TRBJ1-2; weak D call: TRBD1 (6 bases). Germline CDR1 MDHEN, CDR2 SYDVKM. This CDR3 has 16 amino acids. Trimming cost V 3 bases and J 0 bases, with 14 bases left between them. The chain's CDR3 is CASSLATGLANYGYTF. The CDR3 DNA reads as TGTGCCAGCAGTTTGGCGACAGGTTTGGCTAACTATGGCTACACCTTC.

The rearrangement uses TRBV7-2 and TRBJ2-3; 7 bases fit TRBD2. Trimming at V came to 5 bases and at J to 2 bases, leaving 13 bases not matched to a gene. This CDR3 spans 17 amino acids. Germline values: CDR1 SGHTA, CDR2 FQGNSA. CDR3 nucleotides: TGTGCCAGCAGCAACAGGAGGGGCGGGGGACCCACAGATACGCAGTATTTT. This encodes CASSNRRGGGPTDTQYF.

J is TRBJ2-1 and V is TRBV13; 7 bases map to TRBD2. CDR3 length equals 16 residues. Germline V CDR1 and CDR2: PRHDT, FYEKMQ (reference sequence). J lost 0 bases, V lost 5 bases, and 7 bases had no gene match. The CDR3 sequence: CASSVMGGSSYNEQFF. The CDR3 region has the DNA TGTGCCAGCAGCGTCATGGGGGGGAGCTCCTACAATGAGCAGTTCTTC.

This clone came up once. The V gene is TRBV4-3, the J gene TRBJ1-2; D gene ambiguous. CDR1 is LGHNA, CDR2 YSLEER, per germline. This CDR3 has 15 amino acids. The V end lost 4 bases, the J end lost 7 bases, and 19 bases lay between the germline ends. CDR3 sequence (DNA): TGCGCCAGCAGCCCCACCTCCGCCGGGATCGCTGGCTACACCTTC. It specifies CASSPTSAGIAGYTF.

The chain is built from TRBV7-9 and TRBJ1-1; no clear D. This CDR3 is 12 amino acids long. The germline V gene encodes CDR1 SEHNR and CDR2 FQNEAQ (reference sequence). Deletions cut 1 base from V and 7 bases from J, with 7 bases between. The CDR3 DNA follows: TGTGCCAGCAGCTTAGACTTCGATGAAGCTTTCTTT. Translation: CASSLDFDEAFF.

The rearrangement joins TRBV6-1 to TRBJ2-1; no clear D gene. Germline V gives CDR1 MNHNS, CDR2 SASEGT. V lost 8 bases to trimming and J lost 8 bases, with 4 bases between them. The CDR3 loop spans 9 amino acids. DNA for the CDR3: TGTGCCAGCGGAGATGAGCAGTTCTTC. This gives the protein CASGDEQFF.

Only a few counts were recorded for this clone. The chain carries TRBV14 and TRBJ2-3, with D possibly being TRBD2 (5 bases). Between the trimmed V and J ends, which lost 0 bases and 2 bases, there was a span of 9 bases. The CDR3 is made up of 15 amino acids. CDR1 SGHDN and CDR2 FVKESK come from the germline V gene. CDR3 amino acids: CASSQDPGSTDTQYF. Written as DNA, the CDR3 is TGTGCCAGCAGCCAAGATCCGGGGTCCACAGATACGCAGTATTTT.

The chain links TRBV2 to TRBJ1-2; no reliable D call. This CDR3 is built from 14 residues. V was pared by 0 bases and J by 5 bases, with 10 bases between. The germline CDR1 and CDR2 sequences are SNHLY and FYNNEI. CDR3 in amino acids: CASSEAGGLYGYTF. The CDR3 bases are TGTGCCAGCAGTGAAGCGGGCGGACTTTATGGCTACACCTTC.

The gene calls are TRBV15 and TRBJ1-1; D unresolved. V was clipped by 6 bases and J by 3 bases, with 14 bases between them. Germline assignment: CDR1 LNHNV and CDR2 YYDKDF (reference sequence). CDR3 size: 14 residues. The CDR3 DNA reads TGTGCCACCAGACCTGAGGGTTATTACACTGAAGCTTTCTTT. Translating gives CATRPEGYYTEAFF.

The rearrangement uses TRBV2 and TRBJ2-2; 8 nucleotides agree with TRBD1. Germline-derived CDR1 and CDR2 are SNHLY and FYNNEI. The CDR3 length is 15 residues. V dropped 6 bases and J dropped 5; count of bases not matched to a gene: 8. The CDR3 DNA reads TGTGCCAGCAGAGCCGGGACAGGCAGGACCGGGGAGCTGTTTTTT. This encodes CASRAGTGRTGELFF.

This rearrangement joins TRBV9 to TRBJ1-2; the D gene is possibly TRBD1 (5 bases). V shed 5 bases and J shed 8 bases, with 22 bases lying between them. The CDR3 length is 15 residues. Germline CDR1 is SGDLS and CDR2 is YYNGEE. The CDR3 region is CASSPGGGPREGYTF. The CDR3 DNA follows: TGTGCCAGCAGTCCCGGGGGGGGACCTCGGGAAGGCTACACCTTC.

The table lists this clone with a count of one. The V and J genes are TRBV5-8 and TRBJ1-5; a possible D gene is TRBD1 (5 bases). V lost 7 bases to trimming and J lost 0 bases, with 14 bases between them. This CDR3 has 15 amino acids. Per germline, CDR1 SGHTS and CDR2 YDEGEE. The CDR3 coding sequence is TGTGCCAGCGGGGCCCACCCCTATAGCAATCAGCCCCAGCATTTT. It yields the protein CASGAHPYSNQPQHF.

V gene TRBV10-3 combines with J gene TRBJ1-6; the match to TRBD1 covers 8 bases. The V gene end was trimmed by 2 bases and the J gene end by 5 bases; junction bases not matched to a gene: 11. The CDR3 is made up of 18 amino acids. Germline V lookup: CDR1 ENHRY, CDR2 SYGVKD. The CDR3 sequence: CAISEAPGQGAHNSPLHF. The CDR3 bases are TGTGCCATCAGTGAGGCCCCAGGGCAGGGGGCCCATAATTCACCCCTCCACTTT.

This clone was counted only a few times. The V gene is TRBV7-2, the J gene TRBJ2-7, with 9 bases identical to TRBD1. The ends lost 5 bases at V and 2 bases at J; junction bases unmatched: 7. Germline V gives CDR1 SGHTA, CDR2 FQGNSA. The CDR3 loop spans 15 amino acids. CDR3 protein: CASSPGQGRAYEQYF. The CDR3 coding sequence is TGTGCCAGCAGCCCCGGACAGGGGAGAGCCTACGAGCAGTACTTC.

CDR3 DNA: TGCGCCAGCAGTCAATCGTCCGGCCGGGAGGGCGATGAGCAGTTCTTC. Amino acid sequence: CASSQSSGREGDEQFF. V is TRBV23-1 and J is TRBJ2-1, with TRBD2 matching over 8 bases. TRBV23-1 is noted as an ORF with a role that remains uncertain. The junction had 9 bases not matched to a gene; V was cut back by 0 bases and J by 8 bases. The CDR3 contains 16 residues.

The chain has TRBV5-6 and TRBJ2-1; D gene uncertain. Trimming took off 1 base at V and 0 bases at J, with 8 bases between the two ends. Per the germline V gene, CDR1 is SGHDT and CDR2 is YYEEEE. The CDR3 length is 15 residues. Here the CDR3 DNA reads TGTGCCAGCAGCTTGTCATTTAGCTCCTACAATGAGCAGTTCTTC. Protein: CASSLSFSSYNEQFF.